The entry that follows covers one T cell receptor (beta chain) sequence. The data originate from a study of CD8+ T cells in alopecia areata. Sequencing templates came from extracted RNA that was reverse transcribed into cDNA. Here immunoSEQ multiplex PCR was the method, and the copy in TCRdb shows in-frame clones only, minus some. The profile covers about 150,000 clones, with 50% to 65% appearing a single time and 15% to 20% taken by the ten largest. There are 13 residues in the CDR3. The germline CDR1 and CDR2 sequences are SGHDN and FVKESK. The V and J ends lost 7 bases and 6 bases respectively, with 13 bases between them.

The input for sequencing was CD8+ T cells sorted from blood, taken at week 0. The chain couples TRBV14 to TRBJ2-1; the D is unclear. The origin of this receptor is a human donor with alopecia areata. CDR3: CASNRNSVNEQFF. The CDR3 DNA reads TGTGCCAGCAACCGGAACTCCGTCAATGAGCAGTTCTTC.